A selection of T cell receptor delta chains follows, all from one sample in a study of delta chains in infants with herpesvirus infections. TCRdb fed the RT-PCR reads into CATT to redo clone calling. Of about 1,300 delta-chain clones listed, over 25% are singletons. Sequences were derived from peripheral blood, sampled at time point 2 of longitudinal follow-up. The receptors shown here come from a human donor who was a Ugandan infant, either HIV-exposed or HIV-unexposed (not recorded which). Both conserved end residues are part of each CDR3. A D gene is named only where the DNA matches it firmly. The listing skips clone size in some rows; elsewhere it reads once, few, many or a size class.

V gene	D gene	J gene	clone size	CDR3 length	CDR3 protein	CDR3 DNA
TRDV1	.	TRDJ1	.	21	CALGEPTSSSGGGRDTDKLIF	TGTGCTCTTGGGGAACCCACTTCAAGCTCCGGGGGGGGCCGGGACACCGATAAACTCATCTTT
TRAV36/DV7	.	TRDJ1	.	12	CACSIRGTKLIF	TGTGCTTGTTCGATCAGGGGAACTAAACTCATCTTT
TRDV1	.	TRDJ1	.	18	CALGELHHHPLYTDKLIF	TGTGCTCTTGGGGAACTTCATCACCACCCACTGTACACCGATAAACTCATCTTT
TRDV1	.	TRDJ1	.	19	CALGEPPKGAGEDTDKLIF	TGTGCTCTTGGGGAACCACCCAAGGGCGCGGGCGAGGACACCGATAAACTCATCTTT
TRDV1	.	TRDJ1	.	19	CALGEPAFRVWGSTDKLIF	TGTGCTCTTGGGGAACCCGCGTTCCGGGTCTGGGGAAGTACCGATAAACTCATCTTT
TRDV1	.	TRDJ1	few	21	CALGHPKILGLGLHYTDKLIF	TGTGCTCTTGGGCACCCCAAAATCCTAGGGTTGGGGTTACATTACACCGATAAACTCATCTTT
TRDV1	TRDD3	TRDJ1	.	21	CALGELSSSNWGIGYTDKLIF	TGTGCTCTTGGGGAACTGAGTTCCTCAAACTGGGGGATAGGGTACACCGATAAACTCATCTTT
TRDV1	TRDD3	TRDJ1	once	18	CALGSVFPGGPYTDKLIF	TGTGCTCTTGGCTCAGTCTTCCCTGGGGGTCCGTACACCGATAAACTCATCTTT
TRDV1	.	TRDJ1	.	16	CALGEPPIGISDKLIF	TGTGCTCTTGGGGAACCTCCGATCGGGATCAGTGATAAACTCATCTTT
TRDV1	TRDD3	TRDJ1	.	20	CALGEWRLGGIRLKTDKLIF	TGTGCTCTTGGGGAATGGCGACTTGGGGGGATACGCCTTAAGACCGATAAACTCATCTTT
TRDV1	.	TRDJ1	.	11	CALGVDDKLIF	TGTGCTCTTGGGGTCGATGATAAACTCATCTTT
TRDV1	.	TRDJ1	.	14	CALGELGDTDKLIF	TGTGCTCTTGGGGAACTAGGGGACACCGATAAACTCATCTTT
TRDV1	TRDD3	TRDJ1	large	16	CALGERNGGWGIALIF	TGTGCTCTTGGGGAACGAAATGGAGGTTGGGGGATCGCACTCATCTTT
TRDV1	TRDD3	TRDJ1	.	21	CALGGHPSPFWGIRWTDKLIF	TGTGCTCTTGGGGGTCACCCTTCCCCATTCTGGGGGATACGTTGGACCGATAAACTCATCTTT
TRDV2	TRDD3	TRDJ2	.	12	CAFLGDTAQLFF	TGTGCCTTCCTGGGGGATACAGCACAACTCTTCTTT